This T cell receptor (beta chain) was recorded in a study of blood T cells in healthy people across ages (dated by TCRdb to the mid-2010s). Study-level background: Template switching captured roughly one uniquely barcoded TCR beta cDNA molecule per two T cells in model experiments. The study measured age-related changes in TCR beta repertoire diversity using deep sequencing normalized with unique cDNA molecular identifiers. Four age groups were formed from the donors: young (average 16 years), middle-aged (around 39), aged (62) and long-lived (more than 75). Using the same blood draw, the study looked at two additional independent replicas of 1 million unique cDNA reads for two donors, one aged 18 to 30 and the other aged 80 or older. Overall results and qualifications from the work: The CMV infection status of donors was not known, potentially confounding age-related changes in expanded clonotypes. Estimates of total diversity based on one million sequenced T cells were regarded as lower bounds and as underestimates. Bulk unsorted PBMC profiling prevented conclusive comparison of naive and antigen-experienced compartments. Observed TCR beta diversity per million T cells fell roughly linearly with age, and a significant reduction was already apparent by age around 40. The percentage of naive T cells measured by flow cytometry correlated strongly with observed TCR beta diversity. Compared with the aged group, the long-lived group had more naive CD4+ T cells, fewer expanded clones and increased TCR diversity, suggesting age selection.

Notes on this clonotype: Its antigen is not yet known. No much larger clone is present one base from it, and per-base qualities are unavailable.

There are 18 amino acids in the CDR3, from cysteine to phenylalanine inclusive. Only the CDR3 portion is preserved as DNA: 54 bases, with reading frame beginning at the first base. Relative to germline, V is missing 3 bases and J is missing 4 bases, with 12 bases of the junction outside any gene match. Library construction relied on 5' RACE. Instrument used: Illumina HiSeq 2500. A second PCR of roughly 7 to 11 cycles was performed with a sample-barcoded 5' primer and a J-beta primer mix. A template-switch 5' adaptor carrying 12 random nucleotides introduced a unique molecular identifier onto each TCR beta cDNA molecule. Each sample yielded at least 2.5 million CDR3-containing paired-end reads. First-strand cDNA was synthesized from all RNA with the Mint cDNA synthesis kit, primed by a TRBC-specific oligonucleotide. After uracil-DNA glycosylase treatment, a first 18-cycle PCR used universal primers M1SS and BC2_uni_R on all cDNA. The study's own analysis went as follows. For normalization, 1 million high-quality reads were randomly selected from each sample, with every read carrying a distinct molecular identifier. Reads with shared molecular identifiers were discarded instead of being binned into consensus sequences. MiTCR, run with a Q25 quality threshold and the strictest error-elimination algorithm, handled CDR3 identification, clonotype clustering and error correction. A nonparametric unseen species model with Euler transformation was used to estimate lower-bound total TCR beta diversity. TCRdb trimmed the raw reads at Q25, called clones with MiXCR and kept productive beta chains. Rows with one shared CDR3 protein collapse into an entry with the most common genes and DNA. TCRdb's processing, not the authors', yielded these V and J calls. This sample comprises almost 550,000 distinct CDR3 sequences, more than 20% of them detected only once. The ten largest clones capture just over 8.5% of the sample.

Donors were around 37 systemically healthy Caucasian individuals from Russia aged roughly 6 to 90 years. Each donor gave approximately 9.3 milliliters of peripheral blood, collected into EDTA-treated Vacutainer tubes. Ficoll-Paque density-gradient centrifugation was used to isolate PBMCs, with at least 7 million per sample. Trizol reagent was used to extract total RNA from PBMCs, with at least 6 micrograms per sample. Naive CD45RAhigh/CD27high T cell percentages were measured by flow cytometry on a PBMC aliquot from every donor. These data also featured in a second study, about T cells of mothers and their children. Per that second paper: The donors were nine systemically healthy Caucasian individuals, made up of three mothers and their six children. cDNA synthesis consumed the entire amount of extracted RNA, loaded at approximately 1.5 ug RNA in each 15 ul reaction. Sample barcodes and 2-4 random nucleotides were added via the M1S primer in the second PCR. More than 8 million TCR beta CDR3 reads were obtained from each mother, and about 3 million reads were obtained from each child. Thymic selection shapes the output of TCR recombination in a similar way in related and unrelated pairs, and inherited differences have a minor effect. Normalized repertoire overlap was always slightly but never significantly higher in related than unrelated mother-child pairs. Persistent microchimeric T cell clones were not detected, at a sensitivity of 85 to 100 clones per million clonotypes. To look for features that set related mother-child pairs apart from unrelated individuals, the researchers ran deep NGS to compare the TCR beta repertoires of mothers and children. Mothers averaged around 43 +/- 4 years of age and children averaged about 10 +/- 4 years. After adapter ligation with NEBNext reagents, the libraries were sequenced on Illumina HiSeq 2000 with 100+100 nt paired-end reads. Mother and child libraries were prepared a month apart and sequenced in separate runs to prevent cross-contamination. For each donor, somewhere between about 500,000 and 2,300,000 distinct TCR beta clonotypes were identified. Naive TCR beta clonotypes were estimated from low-frequency clonotypes matched to each donor's FACS-determined naive share, without sorting.

The source material was blood. The rearrangement combines TRBV23-1 with TRBJ1-1; 12 bases in the middle match TRBD1. TRBV23-1 belongs to the ORF category, with a function that is uncertain. This clonotype originated in a boy younger than 18 in good health. The CDR3: CASSHPGQGASGSTEAFF. The DNA sequence reads TGCGCCAGCAGTCACCCGGGACAGGGGGCTTCAGGGAGCACTGAAGCTTTCTTT.